Listed below are T cell receptor beta chains from one sample, sequenced in a study of blood T cell repertoires in COVID-19. Profiled with immunoSEQ multiplex PCR; TCRdb holds only in-frame clones, not every one. The sample consists of approximately 360,000 clones, 70% to 90% of them appearing once. Sequences were obtained from PBMCs or T cells enriched from blood (not recorded which). Receptors were obtained from a man in his forties or fifties in a cohort exposed to, infected with or recovered from COVID-19 (not recorded which). CDR3s include the opening cysteine and the closing phenylalanine or tryptophan. A D gene is named only where the DNA matches it firmly. Rows may omit the clone size; those that give it use once, few, many or a size class.

J gene	V gene	D gene	clone size	CDR3 DNA	CDR3 protein
TRBJ1-1	TRBV5-1	-	-	TGCGCCAGCAGCTTGGGCCAAGCTTTTATGAACACTGAAGCTTTCTTT	CASSLGQAFMNTEAFF
TRBJ1-4	TRBV5-1	-	-	TGCGCCAGCAGCTTAGGAGCAACTAATGAAAAACTGTTTTTT	CASSLGATNEKLFF
TRBJ2-3	TRBV29-1	TRBD2	-	TGCAGCGTGAGGGGCGGGAGTACAGATACGCAGTATTTT	CSVRGGSTDTQYF
TRBJ2-1	TRBV29-1	TRBD2	-	TGCAGCGCTCAGGCCCGGCGAGCGGGGGCAAGAAGCTCCTACAATGAGCAGTTCTTC	CSAQARRAGARSSYNEQFF
TRBJ1-2	TRBV6-1	-	once	TGTGCCAGCAGTGAAGAGGTAAGACAGCTCTATGGCTACACCTTC	CASSEEVRQLYGYTF
TRBJ2-5	TRBV3-1/TRBV3-2	-	once	TGTGCCAGCAGCCGGGACACAGGGCCGGGCGAGACCCAGTACTTC	CASSRDTGPGETQYF
TRBJ1-1	TRBV28	-	-	TGTGCCAGCACCCGCCTTACGGACACTGAAGCTTTCTTT	CASTRLTDTEAFF
TRBJ2-3	TRBV7-6	TRBD2	-	TGTGCCAGCAGCTTAGGGGCTAGCGGGAGGCTATATACGCAGTATTTT	CASSLGASGRLYTQYF
TRBJ1-1	TRBV30	TRBD1	-	TGTGCCTGGAGTCTGAATTGGGACAGGGGGGGGACTGAAGCTTTCTTT	CAWSLNWDRGGTEAFF
TRBJ1-1	TRBV7-6	TRBD1	few	TGTGCCAGCAGCCTGGGACAGCTGAACACTGAAGCTTTCTTT	CASSLGQLNTEAFF
TRBJ2-3	TRBV7-6	TRBD1	-	TGTGCCAGCAGTTGGGACAGGGGCACAGATACGCAGTATTTT	CASSWDRGTDTQYF
TRBJ2-5	TRBV25-1	TRBD1	few	TGTGCCAGCAGACCCCGGGACAGGGGCAGACAAGAGACCCAGTACTTC	CASRPRDRGRQETQYF
TRBJ2-5	TRBV10-2	-	-	TGCGCCAGCAGTGAGTATGCAGGGCAAGAGACCCAGTACTTC	CASSEYAGQETQYF
TRBJ1-5	TRBV27	-	-	TGTGCCAGCAGTTTAGCCGGGGTTAGCAATCAGCCCCAGCATTTT	CASSLAGVSNQPQHF
TRBJ1-1	TRBV5-1	TRBD1	-	TGCGCCAGCAGTCTGGACAGGGTGGGGACTGAAGCTTTCTTT	CASSLDRVGTEAFF
TRBJ2-7	TRBV5-1	-	-	TGCGCCAGCAGCTTGGAATTCCGGCTAGATTTGGAGTACTTC	CASSLEFRLDLEYF
TRBJ1-5	TRBV30	TRBD1	-	TGTGCCTGGACAGGGGGCTTCAATCAGCCCCAGCATTTT	CAWTGGFNQPQHF
TRBJ2-7	TRBV10-3	-	-	TGTGCCATCAAGAGCCAGGGCTACGAGCAGTACTTC	CAIKSQGYEQYF
TRBJ2-3	TRBV5-1	-	-	TGCGCCAGCAGCCAAGGGGGTGCCACAGATACGCAGTATTTT	CASSQGGATDTQYF
TRBJ2-2	TRBV6-2/TRBV6-3	TRBD1	-	TGTGCCAGCAGTTATGGGACAGTTTTTACCGGGGAGCTGTTTTTT	CASSYGTVFTGELFF
TRBJ2-2	TRBV29-1	-	-	TGCAGCGTCAAGGCCGGGGGAGGACGAACCGGGGAGCTGTTTTTT	CSVKAGGGRTGELFF
TRBJ1-3	TRBV19	TRBD1	-	TGTGCCAGTAGTATGGTGACAGGGTCTGGAAACACCATATATTTT	CASSMVTGSGNTIYF
TRBJ2-3	TRBV19	TRBD1	-	TGTGCCAGTAGTATAATTGGTCTTCGGGACAGGGGGCAGGATACGCAGTATTTT	CASSIIGLRDRGQDTQYF
TRBJ2-7	TRBV20-1	TRBD1	-	TGCAGTGCTAGTTCCACAGGGGCTAGTGCCTACGAGCAGTACTTC	CSASSTGASAYEQYF
TRBJ2-1	TRBV10-3	-	few	TGTGCCATCAGTGGGACACTGGGGTACAATGAGCAGTTCTTC	CAISGTLGYNEQFF
TRBJ2-5	TRBV28	-	-	TGTGCCAGCAGTTCGGGGGACAGACTCCTATTGACCCAGTACTTC	CASSSGDRLLLTQYF
TRBJ2-1	TRBV3-1/TRBV3-2	-	-	TGTGCCAGCAGCCTACGGCGGGGTGTATCGCGGAATGAGCAGTTCTTC	CASSLRRGVSRNEQFF
TRBJ1-1	TRBV10-3	TRBD1	-	TGTGCCATCAGGCTGACAGGGGCAGTGAACACTGAAGCTTTCTTT	CAIRLTGAVNTEAFF
TRBJ1-2	TRBV5-4	-	once	TGTGCCAGCAGCTTGTACGGGGGTAGTCGATGCACCTTC	CASSLYGGSRCTF
TRBJ2-2	TRBV6-1	TRBD2	-	TGTGCCAGCAGTGAAAAGGGACTAGCGGCCCTCACCGGGGAGCTGTTTTTT	CASSEKGLAALTGELFF
TRBJ2-3	TRBV5-1	TRBD2	-	TGCGCCAGCAGCTTGGCTCTAGCGGGAGAAGATACGCAGTATTTT	CASSLALAGEDTQYF
TRBJ2-1	TRBV4-1	-	few	TGCGCCAGCAGCCGTGATAGCGGTTATGAGCAGTTCTTC	CASSRDSGYEQFF
TRBJ2-2	TRBV5-4	-	-	TGTGCCAGCAGCTCGGACTCCCCCAGGGGCGGGGAGCTGTTTTTT	CASSSDSPRGGELFF
TRBJ2-7	TRBV21-1	-	-	TGTGCCAGCCCTAGCAGTGGGACAGGGGGCGGCGAGCAGTACTTC	CASPSSGTGGGEQYF
TRBJ1-5	TRBV5-1	-	-	TGCGCCAGCAGCTTGGAGGGGGGGTACAATCAGCCCCAGCATTTT	CASSLEGGYNQPQHF
TRBJ1-1	TRBV27	-	-	TGTGCCAGCAGTTTGCGGGGGCCGGACACTGAAGCTTTCTTT	CASSLRGPDTEAFF
TRBJ1-4	TRBV5-1	-	-	TGCGCCAGCAGCTTGGGCGTCTCGACTGCAACTAATGAAAAACTGTTTTTT	CASSLGVSTATNEKLFF
TRBJ2-7	TRBV19	TRBD2	-	TGTGCCAGTAGTATTGGTAGACTAGCGGGAGGCCGAGCCTACGAGCAGTACTTC	CASSIGRLAGGRAYEQYF
TRBJ1-1	TRBV6-5	-	-	TGTGCCAGCAGTCCATCCTCCGGGATGAACACTGAAGCTTTCTTT	CASSPSSGMNTEAFF
TRBJ2-7	TRBV2	TRBD2	many	TGTGCCAGCAGGACTAGCGGGTTGAGATACGAGCAGTACTTC	CASRTSGLRYEQYF